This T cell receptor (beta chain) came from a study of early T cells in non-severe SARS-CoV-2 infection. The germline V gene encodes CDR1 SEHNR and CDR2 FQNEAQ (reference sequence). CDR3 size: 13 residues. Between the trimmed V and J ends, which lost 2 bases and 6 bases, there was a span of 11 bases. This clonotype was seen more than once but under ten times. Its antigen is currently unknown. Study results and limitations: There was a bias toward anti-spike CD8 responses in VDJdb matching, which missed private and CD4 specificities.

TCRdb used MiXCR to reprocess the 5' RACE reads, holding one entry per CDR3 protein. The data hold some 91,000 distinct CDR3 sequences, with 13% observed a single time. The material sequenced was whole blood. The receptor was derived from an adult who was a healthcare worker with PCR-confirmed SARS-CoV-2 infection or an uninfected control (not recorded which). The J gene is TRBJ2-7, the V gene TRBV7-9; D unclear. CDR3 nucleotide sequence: TGTGCCAGCAGCTTACAGGAGACCCTCGAGCAGTACTTC. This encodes CASSLQETLEQYF.